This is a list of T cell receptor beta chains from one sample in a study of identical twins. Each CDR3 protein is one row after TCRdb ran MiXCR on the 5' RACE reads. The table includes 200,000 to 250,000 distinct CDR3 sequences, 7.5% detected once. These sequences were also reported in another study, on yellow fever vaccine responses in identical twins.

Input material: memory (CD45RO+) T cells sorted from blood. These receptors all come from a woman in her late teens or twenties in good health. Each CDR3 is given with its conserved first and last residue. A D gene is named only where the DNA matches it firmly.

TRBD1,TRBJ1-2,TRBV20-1,CSQGDYGYTF
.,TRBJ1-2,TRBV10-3,CAISTGNYGYTF
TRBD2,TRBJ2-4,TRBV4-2,CASSPSGLAKNIQYF
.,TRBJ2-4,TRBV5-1,CASSLVSNIQYF
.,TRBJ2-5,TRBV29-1,CSVTPKETQYF
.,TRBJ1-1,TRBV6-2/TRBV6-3,CASSYRGQNTEAFF
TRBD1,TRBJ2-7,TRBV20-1,CSAMRPTGAYEQYF
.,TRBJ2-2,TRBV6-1,CASSRRLNTGELFF
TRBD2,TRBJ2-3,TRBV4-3,CASSHLVGLAGSLDTQYF
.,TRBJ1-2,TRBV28,CASSSGGRGYTF
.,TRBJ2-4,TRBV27,CASSFSSKNIQYF
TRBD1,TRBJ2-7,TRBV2,CASSRTGAYEQYF
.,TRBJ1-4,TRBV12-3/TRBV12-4,CASSLDGLLGELFF
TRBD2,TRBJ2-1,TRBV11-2,CASSYITGTSPLNEQFF
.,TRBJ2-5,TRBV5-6,CASSLWAAPQETQYF
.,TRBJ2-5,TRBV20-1,CSASLGEERETQYF
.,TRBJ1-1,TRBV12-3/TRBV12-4,CASSFRVGNTEAFF
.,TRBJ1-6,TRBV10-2,CASSEGTSPLHF
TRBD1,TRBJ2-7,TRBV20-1,CSAPGQSGYEQYF
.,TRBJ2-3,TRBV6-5,CASSYTTGAASTDTQYF
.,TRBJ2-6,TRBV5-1,CASLPGAGSGANVLTF
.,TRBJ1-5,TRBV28,CASSLAELQHF
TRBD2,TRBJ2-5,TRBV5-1,CASSSGLGETQYF
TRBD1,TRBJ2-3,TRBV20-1,CSATGQGWTDTQYF
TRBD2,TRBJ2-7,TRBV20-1,CSASSRPGLAGPYEQYF
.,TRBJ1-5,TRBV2,CATSPENSNQPQHF
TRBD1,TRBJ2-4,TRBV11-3,CASSLSDRKKGGGIQYF
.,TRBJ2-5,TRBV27,CASRAGAEETQYF